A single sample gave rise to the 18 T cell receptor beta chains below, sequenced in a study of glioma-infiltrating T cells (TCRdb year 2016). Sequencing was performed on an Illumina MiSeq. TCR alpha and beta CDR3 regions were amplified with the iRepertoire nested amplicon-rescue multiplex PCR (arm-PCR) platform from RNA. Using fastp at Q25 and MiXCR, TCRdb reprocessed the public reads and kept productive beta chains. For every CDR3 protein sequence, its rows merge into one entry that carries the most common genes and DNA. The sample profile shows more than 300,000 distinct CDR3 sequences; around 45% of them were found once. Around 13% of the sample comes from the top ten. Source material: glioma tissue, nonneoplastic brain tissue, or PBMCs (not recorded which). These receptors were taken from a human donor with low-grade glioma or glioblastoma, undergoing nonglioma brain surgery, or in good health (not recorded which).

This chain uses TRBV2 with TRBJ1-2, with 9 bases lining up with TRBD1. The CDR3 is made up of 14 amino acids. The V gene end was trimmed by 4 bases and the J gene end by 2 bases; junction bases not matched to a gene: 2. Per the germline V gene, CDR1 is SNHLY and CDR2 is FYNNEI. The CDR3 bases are TGTGCCAGCAGTGGCGGGACAGGGAACTATGGCTACACCTTC. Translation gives CASSGGTGNYGYTF.

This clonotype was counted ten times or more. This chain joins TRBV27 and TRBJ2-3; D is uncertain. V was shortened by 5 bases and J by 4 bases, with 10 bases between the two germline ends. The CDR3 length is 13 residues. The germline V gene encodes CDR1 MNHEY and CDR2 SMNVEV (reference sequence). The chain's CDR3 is CASSTTTADTQYF. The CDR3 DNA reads TGTGCCAGCAGTACCACGACTGCAGATACGCAGTATTTT.

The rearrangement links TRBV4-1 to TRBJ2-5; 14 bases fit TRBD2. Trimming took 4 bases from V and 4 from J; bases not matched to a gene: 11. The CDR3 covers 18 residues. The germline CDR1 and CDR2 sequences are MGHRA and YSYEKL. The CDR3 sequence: CASSPTGTSGSYGETQYF. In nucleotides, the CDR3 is TGCGCCAGCAGCCCTACCGGGACTAGCGGGAGCTACGGAGAGACCCAGTACTTC.

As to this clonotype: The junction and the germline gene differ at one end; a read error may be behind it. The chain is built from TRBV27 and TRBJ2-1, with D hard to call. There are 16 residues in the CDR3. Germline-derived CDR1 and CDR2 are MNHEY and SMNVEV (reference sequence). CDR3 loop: CASRLLGFATYNEQFF. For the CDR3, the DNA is TGTGCCAGCAGGTTATTAGGGTTTGCCACCTACAATGAGCAGTTCTTC.

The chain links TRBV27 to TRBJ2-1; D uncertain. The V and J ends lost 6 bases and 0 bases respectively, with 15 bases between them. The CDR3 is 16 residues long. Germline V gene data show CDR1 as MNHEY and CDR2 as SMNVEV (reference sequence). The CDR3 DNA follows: TGTGCCAGCAGCACCCTTACCCCAAGCTCCTACAATGAGCAGTTCTTC. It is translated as CASSTLTPSSYNEQFF.

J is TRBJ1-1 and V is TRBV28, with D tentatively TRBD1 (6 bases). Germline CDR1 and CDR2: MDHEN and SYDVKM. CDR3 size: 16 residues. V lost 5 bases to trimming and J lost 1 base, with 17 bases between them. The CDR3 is CASSGFGGDTNTEAFF. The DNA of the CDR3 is TGTGCCAGCAGTGGCTTCGGGGGGGACACGAACACTGAAGCTTTCTTT.

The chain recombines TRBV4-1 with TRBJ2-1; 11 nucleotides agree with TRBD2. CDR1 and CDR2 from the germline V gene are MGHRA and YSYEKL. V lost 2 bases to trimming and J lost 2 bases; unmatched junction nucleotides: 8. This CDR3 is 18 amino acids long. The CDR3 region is CASSQSAGTSGPYNEQFF. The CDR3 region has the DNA TGCGCCAGCAGCCAATCCGCCGGGACTAGCGGTCCCTACAATGAGCAGTTCTTC.

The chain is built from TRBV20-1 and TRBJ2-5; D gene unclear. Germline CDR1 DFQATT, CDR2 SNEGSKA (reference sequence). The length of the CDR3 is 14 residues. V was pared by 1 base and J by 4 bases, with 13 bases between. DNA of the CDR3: TGCAGTGCTAGAGGGCTAGTCTTCCCAGAGACCCAGTACTTC. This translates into CSARGLVFPETQYF.

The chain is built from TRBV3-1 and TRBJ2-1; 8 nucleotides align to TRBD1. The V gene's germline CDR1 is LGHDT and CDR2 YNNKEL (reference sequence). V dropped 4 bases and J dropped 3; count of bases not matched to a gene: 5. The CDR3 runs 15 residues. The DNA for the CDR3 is TGTGCCAGCAGCCCCCGGGACAGGAGCTACAATGAGCAGTTCTTC. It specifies CASSPRDRSYNEQFF.

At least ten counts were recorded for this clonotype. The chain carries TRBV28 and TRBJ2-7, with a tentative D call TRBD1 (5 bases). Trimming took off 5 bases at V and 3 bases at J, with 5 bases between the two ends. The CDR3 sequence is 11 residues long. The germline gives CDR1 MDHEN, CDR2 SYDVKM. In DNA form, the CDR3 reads TGTGCCAGCAGTACAGGCTACGAGCAGTACTTC. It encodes CASSTGYEQYF.

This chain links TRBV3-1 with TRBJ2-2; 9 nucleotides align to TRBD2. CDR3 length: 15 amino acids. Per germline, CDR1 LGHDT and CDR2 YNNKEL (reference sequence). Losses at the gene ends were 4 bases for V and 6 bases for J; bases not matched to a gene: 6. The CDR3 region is CASSPLAGLAGELFF. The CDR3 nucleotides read TGTGCCAGCAGCCCCCTAGCGGGGCTGGCCGGGGAGCTGTTTTTT. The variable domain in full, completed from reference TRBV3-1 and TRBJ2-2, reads DTAVSQTPKYLVTQMGNDKSIKCEQNLGHDTMYWYKQDSKKFLKIMFSYNNKELIINETVPNRFSPKSPDKAHLNLHINSLELGDSAVYFCASSPLAGLAGELFFGEGSRLTVL.

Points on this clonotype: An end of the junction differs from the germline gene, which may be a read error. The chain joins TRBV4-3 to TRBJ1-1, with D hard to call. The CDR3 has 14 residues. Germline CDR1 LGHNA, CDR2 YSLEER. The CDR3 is CASSQETLSTEAFF. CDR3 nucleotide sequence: TGCGCCAGCAGCCAAGAAACACTGTCCACTGAGGCTTTCTTT.

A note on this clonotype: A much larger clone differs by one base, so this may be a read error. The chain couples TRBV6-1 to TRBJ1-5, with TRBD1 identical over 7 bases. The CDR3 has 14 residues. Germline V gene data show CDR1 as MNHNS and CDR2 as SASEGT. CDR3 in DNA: TGTGCCAGCAGTGAACGTCAGGGGGTCCAGCCCCATCATTTT. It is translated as CASSERQGVQPHHF.

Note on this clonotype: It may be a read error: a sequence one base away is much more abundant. The CDR3 is CSAIRRDRVTQAFF. Written as DNA, the CDR3 is TGCAGTGCTATTCGACGGGACAGGGTCACTCAAGCTTTCTTT. V usage is TRBV20-1 and J usage is TRBJ1-1; 9 bases are a match to TRBD1. CDR1 DFQATT and CDR2 SNEGSKA come from the germline V gene (reference sequence). The CDR3 consists of 14 residues.

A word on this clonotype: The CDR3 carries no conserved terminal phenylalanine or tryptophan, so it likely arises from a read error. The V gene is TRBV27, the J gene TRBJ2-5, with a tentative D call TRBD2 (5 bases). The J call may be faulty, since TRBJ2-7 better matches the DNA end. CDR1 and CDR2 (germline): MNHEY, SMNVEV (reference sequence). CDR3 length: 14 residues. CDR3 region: CASSFGGNPYEQYS. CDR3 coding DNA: TGTGCCAGCAGTTTCGGAGGAAACCCCTACGAGCAGTACTCC.

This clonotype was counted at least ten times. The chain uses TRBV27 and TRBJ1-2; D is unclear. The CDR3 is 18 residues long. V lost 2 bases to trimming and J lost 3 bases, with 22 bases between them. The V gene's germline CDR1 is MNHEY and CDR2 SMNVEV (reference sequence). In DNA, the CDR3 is TGTGCCAGCAGTTTAGACCTTCGGTACCCCTCACGGCACTATGGCTACACCTTC. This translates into CASSLDLRYPSRHYGYTF.

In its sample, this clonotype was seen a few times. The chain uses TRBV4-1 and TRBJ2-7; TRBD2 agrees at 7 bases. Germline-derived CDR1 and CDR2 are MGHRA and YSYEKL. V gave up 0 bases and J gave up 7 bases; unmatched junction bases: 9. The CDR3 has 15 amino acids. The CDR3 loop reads CASSQDRGLPAEQYF. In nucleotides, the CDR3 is TGCGCCAGCAGCCAAGATCGGGGACTACCGGCGGAGCAGTACTTC.

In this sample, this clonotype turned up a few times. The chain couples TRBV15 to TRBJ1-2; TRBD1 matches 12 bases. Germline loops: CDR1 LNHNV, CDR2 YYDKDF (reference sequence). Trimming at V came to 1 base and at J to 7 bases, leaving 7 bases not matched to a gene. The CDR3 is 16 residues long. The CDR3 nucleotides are TGTGCCACCAGCAGAGGGAGGGACAGGGGGCTCCTTGGCTACACCTTC. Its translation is CATSRGRDRGLLGYTF. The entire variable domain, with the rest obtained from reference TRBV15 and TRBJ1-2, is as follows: DAMVIQNPRYQVTQFGKPVTLSCSQTLNHNVMYWYQQKSSQAPKLLFHYYDKDFNNEADTPDNFQSRRPNTSFCFLDIRSPGLGDTAMYLCATSRGRDRGLLGYTFGSGTRLTVV.